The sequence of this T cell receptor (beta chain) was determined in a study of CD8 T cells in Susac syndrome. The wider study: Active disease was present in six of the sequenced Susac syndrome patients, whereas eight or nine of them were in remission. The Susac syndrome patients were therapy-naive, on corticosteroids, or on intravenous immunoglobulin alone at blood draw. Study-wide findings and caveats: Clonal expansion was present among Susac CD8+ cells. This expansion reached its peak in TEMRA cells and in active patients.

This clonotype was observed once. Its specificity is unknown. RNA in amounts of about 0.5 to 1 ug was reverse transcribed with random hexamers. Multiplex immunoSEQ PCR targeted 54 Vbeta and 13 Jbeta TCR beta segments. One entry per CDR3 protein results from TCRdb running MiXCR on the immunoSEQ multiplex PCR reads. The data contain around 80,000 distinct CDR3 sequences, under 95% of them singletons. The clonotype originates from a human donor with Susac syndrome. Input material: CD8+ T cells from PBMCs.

The CDR3: CATAPYANTEAFF. CDR3 DNA: TGTGCCACTGCGCCCTACGCGAACACTGAAGCTTTCTTT. The gene calls are TRBV15 and TRBJ1-1; D is undetermined. Per the germline V gene, CDR1 is LNHNV and CDR2 is YYDKDF (reference sequence). The CDR3 runs to 13 residues. Trimming left V 9 bases short and J 1 base short, with 12 bases between. Full variable domain (outside the CDR3, taken from reference TRBV15 and TRBJ1-1): DAMVIQNPRYQVTQFGKPVTLSCSQTLNHNVMYWYQQKSSQAPKLLFHYYDKDFNNEADTPDNFQSRRPNTSFCFLDIRSPGLGDTAMYLCATAPYANTEAFFGQGTRLTVV.